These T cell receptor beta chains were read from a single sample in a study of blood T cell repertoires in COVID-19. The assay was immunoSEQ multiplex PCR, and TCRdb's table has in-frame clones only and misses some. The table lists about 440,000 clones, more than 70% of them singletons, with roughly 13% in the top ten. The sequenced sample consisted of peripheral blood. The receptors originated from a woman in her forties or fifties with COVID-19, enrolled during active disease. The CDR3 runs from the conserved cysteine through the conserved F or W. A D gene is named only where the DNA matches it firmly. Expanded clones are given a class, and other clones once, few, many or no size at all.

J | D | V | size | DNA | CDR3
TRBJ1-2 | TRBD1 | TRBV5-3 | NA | TGTGCCAGAAGCTTGGCCCGGGACAGGGACGGTGGCTACACCTTC | CARSLARDRDGGYTF
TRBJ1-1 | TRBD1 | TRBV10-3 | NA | TGTGCCGCCCGACAGGGGGGAACCGTCACTGAAGCTTTCTTT | CAARQGGTVTEAFF
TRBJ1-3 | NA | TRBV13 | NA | TGTGCCAGCGGAGGGCGGGCCACTTCTGGAAACACCATATATTTT | CASGGRATSGNTIYF
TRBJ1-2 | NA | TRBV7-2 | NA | TGTGCCAGCAGCTTAGGGTCCGGTCGGACTGAGTTC | CASSLGSGRTEF
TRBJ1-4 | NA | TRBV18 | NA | TGTGCCAGCTACAGGGTGGGCGAAAAACTGTTTTTT | CASYRVGEKLFF
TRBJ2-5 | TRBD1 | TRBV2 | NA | TGTGCCACCAACCTAGGACAGGGGAAGGAGACCCAGTACTTC | CATNLGQGKETQYF
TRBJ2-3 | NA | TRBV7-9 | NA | TGTGCCAGCAGCCTATGGGGCGCAGATACGCAGTATTTT | CASSLWGADTQYF
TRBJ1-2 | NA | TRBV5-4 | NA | TGTGCCAGCAGCGCTGAGCGGGGGTTCGAGGGCTATGGCTACACCTTC | CASSAERGFEGYGYTF
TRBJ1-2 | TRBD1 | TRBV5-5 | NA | TGTGCCAGCAGCTCGGTACAGGGGAAGTCTAACTATGGCTACACCTTC | CASSSVQGKSNYGYTF
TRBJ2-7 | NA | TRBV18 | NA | TGTGCCAGCTCCCGTGAAGGGACCGGGACAACACGATTC | CASSREGTGTTRF
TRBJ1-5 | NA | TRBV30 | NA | TGTGCCTGGAGCCCAGGGGATAGTCAGCCCCAGCATTTT | CAWSPGDSQPQHF
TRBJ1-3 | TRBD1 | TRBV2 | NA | TGTGCCAGCGGGGAGGACAGGGCTGGAAACACCATATATTTT | CASGEDRAGNTIYF
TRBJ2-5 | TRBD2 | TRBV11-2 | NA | TGTGCCAGCAGCTTAAAACTAGCGGAGGCGGAGACCCAGTACTTC | CASSLKLAEAETQYF
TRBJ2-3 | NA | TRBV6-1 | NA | TGTGCCAGCAGTGCTTTTTTTCGGGGGTCAGCTAGCACAGATACGCAGTATTTT | CASSAFFRGSASTDTQYF
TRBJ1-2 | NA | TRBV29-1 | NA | TGCAGCGTTGAATGGGGGGGCGCTAATGGCTACACCTTC | CSVEWGGANGYTF
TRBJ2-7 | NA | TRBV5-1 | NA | TGCGCCAGCAGATCGTTACAGGACCTCTCCTACGAGCAGTACTTC | CASRSLQDLSYEQYF
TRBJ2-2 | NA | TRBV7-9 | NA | TGTGCCAGCAGCTTCAGAACCGGGGAGCTGTTTTTT | CASSFRTGELFF
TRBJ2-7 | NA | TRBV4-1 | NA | TGCGCCAGCAGCCTACAGTCATCCTACGAGCAGTACTTC | CASSLQSSYEQYF
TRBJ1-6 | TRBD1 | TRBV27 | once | TGTGCCAGCACTGAACAGGGGTTTAATTCACCCCTCCACTTT | CASTEQGFNSPLHF
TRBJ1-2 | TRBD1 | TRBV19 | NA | TGTGCCAGTAGTAAATATGCCTCGGGACAGGGCCCCAACCGTAACTATGGCTACACCTTC | CASSKYASGQGPNRNYGYTF
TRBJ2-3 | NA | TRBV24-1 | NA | TGTGCCACCAGTGATTGGGAAATCACGGGGGGCACAGATACGCAGTATTTT | CATSDWEITGGTDTQYF
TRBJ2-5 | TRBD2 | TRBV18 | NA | TGTGCCAGCTCACCAGGGGACTATCAGTACTTC | CASSPGDYQYF